Presented here are 10 T cell receptor beta chains from one specimen sequenced in a study of shared clonotypes between healthy human individuals. This table comes from immunoSEQ multiplex PCR, and its TCRdb copy is limited to in-frame clones, with some not included. The top ten hold around 1.7% of the sample, which has about 2,100,000 clones, approximately 94% seen once. Selected positively for CCR7 and CD45RO-negative, naive CD8 cells excluded terminally differentiated effector memory CD45RA+ cells. Sequenced material: naive CD8+ T cells from PBMCs. These receptors were obtained from a man aged 18 to 29 in good health. Some clones in this sample may be carry-over from other donors' samples.

This clone was seen just once. The gene calls are TRBV7-9 and TRBJ2-1; 8 nucleotides line up with TRBD1. The CDR3 spans 14 residues. The V gene end was trimmed by 5 bases and the J gene end by 8 bases; junction bases not matched to a gene: 8. Germline assignment: CDR1 SEHNR and CDR2 FQNEAQ (reference sequence). The chain's CDR3 is CASSPEDRVDEQFF. CDR3 DNA: TGTGCCAGCAGCCCCGAGGACAGGGTTGATGAGCAGTTCTTC.

This chain uses TRBV7-3 with TRBJ2-4; D remains unclear. V dropped 5 bases and J dropped 8 bases, with 10 bases sitting between them. This CDR3 spans 12 amino acids. The germline CDR1 and CDR2 sequences are SGHTA and FQGTGA. The DNA of the CDR3 is TGTGCCAGCAGCGAATTCAATGACATTCAGTACTTC. It translates to CASSEFNDIQYF.

Points on this clone: Other nucleotide sequences in the sample specify the same CDR3. The chain has TRBV7-9 and TRBJ2-7, with TRBD2 matching over 13 bases. Germline V gene data show CDR1 as SEHNR and CDR2 as FQNEAQ (reference sequence). The CDR3 runs 15 residues. V lost 4 bases and J lost 4; bases outside the gene matches: 4. CDR3 DNA sequence: TGTGCCAGCAGCTCAAGGACTAGCGGGAGTTACGAGCAGTACTTC. Protein sequence: CASSSRTSGSYEQYF. Using reference TRBV7-9 and TRBJ2-7 for the parts outside the CDR3, the full variable domain is DTGVSQNPRHKITKRGQNVTFRCDPISEHNRLYWYRQTLGQGPEFLTYFQNEAQLEKSRLLSDRFSAERPKGSFSTLEIQRTEQGDSAMYLCASSSRTSGSYEQYFGPGTRLTVT.

J is TRBJ2-1 and V is TRBV28; 14 positions agree with TRBD2. The V gene's germline CDR1 is MDHEN and CDR2 SYDVKM. The length of the CDR3 is 15 residues. V was pared by 5 bases and J by 9 bases, with 6 bases of the junction left unmatched. The CDR3 DNA reads TGTGCCAGCAGTGTTCCGGGACTAGCGGGAGCTGAGCAGTTCTTC. It is translated as CASSVPGLAGAEQFF. The complete variable domain, with remaining parts taken from reference TRBV28 and TRBJ2-1, reads DVKVTQSSRYLVKRTGEKVFLECVQDMDHENMFWYRQDPGLGLRLIYFSYDVKMKEKGDIPEGYSVSREKKERFSLILESASTNQTSMYLCASSVPGLAGAEQFFGPGTRLTVL.

This chain connects TRBV2 to TRBJ2-5; 14 bases line up with TRBD2. Losses at the gene ends were 7 bases for V and 6 bases for J; bases not matched to a gene: 7. Germline assignment: CDR1 SNHLY and CDR2 FYNNEI. CDR3 length: 15 amino acids. This chain's CDR3 is CASISGTSGRKTQYF. CDR3 bases: TGTGCCAGCATTTCCGGGACTAGCGGGAGAAAGACCCAGTACTTC.

The genes are TRBV7-2 and TRBJ2-2; 12 positions agree with TRBD2. The V segment lost 2 bases and the J segment 5 bases; nucleotides outside the gene matches: 3. There are 16 residues in the CDR3. Germline-derived CDR1 and CDR2 are SGHTA and FQGNSA. This CDR3 reads CASSLSGTSGTGELFF. The CDR3 nucleotides read TGTGCCAGCAGCTTATCCGGGACTAGCGGGACCGGGGAGCTGTTTTTT.

The genes are TRBV5-1 and TRBJ2-7; the D gene is possibly TRBD2 (6 bases). Between the trimmed V and J ends, which lost 0 bases and 6 bases, there was a span of 19 bases. The germline V gene has CDR1 SGHRS and CDR2 YFSETQ. The CDR3 has 16 residues. CDR3: CASSLAPSGPGGEQYF. As DNA, the CDR3 is TGCGCCAGCAGCTTGGCTCCGTCGGGCCCCGGGGGCGAGCAGTACTTC.

The V call is TRBV4-1, the J call TRBJ2-2; a weak D match, TRBD2 (6 bases). The CDR3 has 16 amino acids. The ends were cut back, 4 bases at V and 5 bases at J, with 17 bases in the middle. Germline lookup yields CDR1 MGHRA and CDR2 YSYEKL. CDR3 coding DNA: TGCGCCAGCAGCCCGGCTGGTGGGGGGAGGACCGGGGAGCTGTTTTTT. Its protein product is CASSPAGGGRTGELFF.

Comments on this clone: Other nucleotide sequences in the sample specify the same CDR3. The chain joins TRBV7-2 to TRBJ2-7, with 11 bases lining up with TRBD1. Trimming removed 6 bases from V and 4 bases from J; junction bases left unmatched: 5. Germline-derived CDR1 and CDR2 are SGHTA and FQGNSA. The CDR3 has 14 residues. The CDR3 is CASSNRDRGYEQYF. The CDR3 DNA is TGTGCCAGCAGTAACCGGGACAGGGGGTACGAGCAGTACTTC. The variable domain in full, with the rest retrieved from reference TRBV7-2 and TRBJ2-7, is GAGVSQSPSNKVTEKGKDVELRCDPISGHTALYWYRQSLGQGLEFLIYFQGNSAPDKSGLPSDRFSAERTGGSVSTLTIQRTQQEDSAVYLCASSNRDRGYEQYFGPGTRLTVT.

V and J are TRBV13 and TRBJ2-3, with 7 bases identical to TRBD2. Germline CDR1 reads PRHDT; CDR2 reads FYEKMQ (reference sequence). The CDR3 is made up of 13 amino acids. The J segment lost 6 bases and the V segment lost 5 bases, leaving 5 bases of the junction unmatched. The CDR3 loop reads CASSATSADTQYF. DNA for the CDR3: TGTGCCAGCAGCGCAACTAGCGCTGATACGCAGTATTTT.